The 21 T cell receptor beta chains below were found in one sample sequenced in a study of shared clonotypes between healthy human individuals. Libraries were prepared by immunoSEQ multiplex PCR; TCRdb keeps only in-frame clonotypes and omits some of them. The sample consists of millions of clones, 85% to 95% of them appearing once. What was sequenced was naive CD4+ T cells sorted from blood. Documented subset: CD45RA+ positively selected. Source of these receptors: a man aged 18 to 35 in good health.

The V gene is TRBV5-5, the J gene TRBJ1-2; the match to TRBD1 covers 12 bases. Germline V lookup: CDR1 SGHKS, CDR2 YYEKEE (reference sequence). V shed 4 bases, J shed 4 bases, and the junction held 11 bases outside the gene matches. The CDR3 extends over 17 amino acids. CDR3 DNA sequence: TGTGCCAGCAGCCTAAATCAGGGACAGGGGGCAATCTATGGCTACACCTTC. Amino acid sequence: CASSLNQGQGAIYGYTF.

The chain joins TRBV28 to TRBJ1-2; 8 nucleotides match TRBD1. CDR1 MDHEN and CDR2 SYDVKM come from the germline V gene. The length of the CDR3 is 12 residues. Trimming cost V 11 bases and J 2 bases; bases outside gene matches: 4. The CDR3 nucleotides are TGTGCCGGCGGGGACAGGAACTATGGCTACACCTTC. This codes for CAGGDRNYGYTF.

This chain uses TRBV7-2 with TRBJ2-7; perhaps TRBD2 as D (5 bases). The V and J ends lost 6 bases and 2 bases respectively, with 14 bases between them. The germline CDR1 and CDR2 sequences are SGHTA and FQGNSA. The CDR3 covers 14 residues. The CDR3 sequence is CASRIGGTAYEQYF. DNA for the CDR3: TGTGCCAGCAGGATCGGAGGCACAGCCTACGAGCAGTACTTC. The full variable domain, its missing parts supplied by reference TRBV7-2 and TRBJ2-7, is GAGVSQSPSNKVTEKGKDVELRCDPISGHTALYWYRQSLGQGLEFLIYFQGNSAPDKSGLPSDRFSAERTGGSVSTLTIQRTQQEDSAVYLCASRIGGTAYEQYFGPGTRLTVT.

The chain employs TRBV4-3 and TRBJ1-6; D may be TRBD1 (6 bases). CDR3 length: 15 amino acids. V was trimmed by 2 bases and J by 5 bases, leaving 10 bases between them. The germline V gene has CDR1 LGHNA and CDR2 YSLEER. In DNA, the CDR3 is TGCGCCAGCAGCCAACAGGGGTCCGATAATTCACCCCTCCACTTT. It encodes CASSQQGSDNSPLHF.

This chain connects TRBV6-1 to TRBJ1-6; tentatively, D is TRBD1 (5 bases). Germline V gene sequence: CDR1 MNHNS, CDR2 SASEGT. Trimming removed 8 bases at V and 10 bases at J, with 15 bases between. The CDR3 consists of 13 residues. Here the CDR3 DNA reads TGTGCCAGCCTCCGGGGCGCCGAATCACCCCTCCACTTT. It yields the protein CASLRGAESPLHF.

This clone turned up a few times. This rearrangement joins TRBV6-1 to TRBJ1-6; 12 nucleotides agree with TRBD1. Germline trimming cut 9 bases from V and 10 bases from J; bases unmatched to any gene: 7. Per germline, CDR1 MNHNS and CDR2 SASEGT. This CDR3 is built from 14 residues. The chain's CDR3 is CASSGTGGTSPLHF. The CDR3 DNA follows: TGTGCCAGTTCCGGGACAGGGGGCACGTCACCCCTCCACTTT.

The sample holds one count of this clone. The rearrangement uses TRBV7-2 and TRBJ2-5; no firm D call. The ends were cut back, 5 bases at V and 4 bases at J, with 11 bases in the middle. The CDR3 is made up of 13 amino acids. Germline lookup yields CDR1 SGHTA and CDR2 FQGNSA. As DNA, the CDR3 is TGTGCCAGCAGCATTAGTTTCGGAGAGACCCAGTACTTC. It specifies CASSISFGETQYF.

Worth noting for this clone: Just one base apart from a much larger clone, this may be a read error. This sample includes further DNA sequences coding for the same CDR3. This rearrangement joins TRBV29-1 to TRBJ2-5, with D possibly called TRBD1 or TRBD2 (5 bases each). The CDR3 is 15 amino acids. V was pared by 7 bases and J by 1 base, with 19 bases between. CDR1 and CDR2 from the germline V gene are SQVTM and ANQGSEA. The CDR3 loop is CSARLGTSGQETQYF. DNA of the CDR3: TGCAGCGCTAGACTCGGGACCAGCGGCCAAGAGACCCAGTACTTC.

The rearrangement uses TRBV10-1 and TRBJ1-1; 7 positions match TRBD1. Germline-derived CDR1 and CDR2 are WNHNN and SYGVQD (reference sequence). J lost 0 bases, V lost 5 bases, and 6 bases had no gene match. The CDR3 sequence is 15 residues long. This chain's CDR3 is CASSRDSLMNTEAFF. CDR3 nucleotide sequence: TGCGCCAGCAGTCGGGACAGCTTAATGAACACTGAAGCTTTCTTT.

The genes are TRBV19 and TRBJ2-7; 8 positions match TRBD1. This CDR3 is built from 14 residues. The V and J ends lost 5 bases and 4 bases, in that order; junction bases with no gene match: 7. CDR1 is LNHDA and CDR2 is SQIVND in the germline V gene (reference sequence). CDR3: CASSSPGQVYEQYF. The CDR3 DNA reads TGTGCCAGTAGTTCCCCGGGACAGGTTTACGAGCAGTACTTC.

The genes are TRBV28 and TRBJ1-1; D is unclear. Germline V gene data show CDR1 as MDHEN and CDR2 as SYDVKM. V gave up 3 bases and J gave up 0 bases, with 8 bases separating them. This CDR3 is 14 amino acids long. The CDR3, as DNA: TGTGCCAGCAGTTTGCCCAGAATGAACACTGAAGCTTTCTTT. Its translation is CASSLPRMNTEAFF.

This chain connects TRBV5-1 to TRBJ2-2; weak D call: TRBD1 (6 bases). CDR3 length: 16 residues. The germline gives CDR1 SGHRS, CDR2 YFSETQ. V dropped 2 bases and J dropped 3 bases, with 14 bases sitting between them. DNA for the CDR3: TGCGCCAGCAGCTTAACCGGGACAAGAGACACCGGGGAGCTGTTTTTT. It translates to CASSLTGTRDTGELFF. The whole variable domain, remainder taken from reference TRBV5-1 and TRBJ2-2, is KAGVTQTPRYLIKTRGQQVTLSCSPISGHRSVSWYQQTPGQGLQFLFEYFSETQRNKGNFPGRFSGRQFSNSRSEMNVSTLELGDSALYLCASSLTGTRDTGELFFGEGSRLTVL.

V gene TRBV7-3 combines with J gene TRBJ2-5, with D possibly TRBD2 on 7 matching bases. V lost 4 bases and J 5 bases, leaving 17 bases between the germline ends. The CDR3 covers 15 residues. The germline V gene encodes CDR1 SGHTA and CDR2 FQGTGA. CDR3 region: CASSSTGGSHETQYF. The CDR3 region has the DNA TGTGCCAGCAGCTCGACGGGGGGCTCGCATGAGACCCAGTACTTC.

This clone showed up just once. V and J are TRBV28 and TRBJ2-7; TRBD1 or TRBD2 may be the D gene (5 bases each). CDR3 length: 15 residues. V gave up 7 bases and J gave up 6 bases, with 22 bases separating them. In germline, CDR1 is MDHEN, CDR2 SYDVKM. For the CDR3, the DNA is TGTGCCAGCACCAGGGCGTCCACGAGGGGTTTCGAGCAGTACTTC. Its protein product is CASTRASTRGFEQYF.

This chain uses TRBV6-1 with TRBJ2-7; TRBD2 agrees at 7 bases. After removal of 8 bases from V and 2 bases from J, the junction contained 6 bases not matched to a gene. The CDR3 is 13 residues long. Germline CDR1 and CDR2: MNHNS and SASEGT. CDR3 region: CASSAGNPYEQYF. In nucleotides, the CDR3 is TGTGCCAGCTCAGCGGGGAACCCCTACGAGCAGTACTTC.

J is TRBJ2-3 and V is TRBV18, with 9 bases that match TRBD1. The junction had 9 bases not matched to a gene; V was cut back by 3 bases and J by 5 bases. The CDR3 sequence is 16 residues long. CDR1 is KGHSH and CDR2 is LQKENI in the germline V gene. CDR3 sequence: CASSPDQQGAGDTQYF. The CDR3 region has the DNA TGTGCCAGCTCACCCGATCAACAGGGGGCAGGAGATACGCAGTATTTT.

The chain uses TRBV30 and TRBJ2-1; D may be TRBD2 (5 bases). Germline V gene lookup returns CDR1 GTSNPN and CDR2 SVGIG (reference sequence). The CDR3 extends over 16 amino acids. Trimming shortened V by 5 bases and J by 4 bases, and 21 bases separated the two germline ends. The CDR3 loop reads CAWWVLGPSGYNEQFF. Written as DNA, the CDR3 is TGTGCCTGGTGGGTACTAGGCCCCTCGGGGTACAATGAGCAGTTCTTC. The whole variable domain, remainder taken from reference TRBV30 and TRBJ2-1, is SQTIHQWPATLVQPVGSPLSLECTVEGTSNPNLYWYRQAAGRGLQLLFYSVGIGQISSEVPQNLSASRPQDRQFILSSKKLLLSDSGFYLCAWWVLGPSGYNEQFFGPGTRLTVL.

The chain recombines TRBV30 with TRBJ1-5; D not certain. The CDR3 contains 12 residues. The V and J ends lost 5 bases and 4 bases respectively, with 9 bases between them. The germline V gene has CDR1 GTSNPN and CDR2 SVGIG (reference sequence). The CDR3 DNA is TGTGCCTGGGGGAGGTATAATCAGCCCCAGCATTTT. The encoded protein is CAWGRYNQPQHF.

The CDR3 is CASSLTGGVSPSNYGYTF. The CDR3 DNA follows: TGTGCCAGCAGTCTTACGGGAGGGGTATCCCCCTCTAACTATGGCTACACCTTC. The chain employs TRBV27 and TRBJ1-2, with D possibly being TRBD1 (5 bases). The V end was cut by 5 bases, the J end by 0 bases, with 22 bases between. CDR1 is MNHEY, CDR2 SMNVEV, per germline (reference sequence). CDR3 length equals 18 residues.

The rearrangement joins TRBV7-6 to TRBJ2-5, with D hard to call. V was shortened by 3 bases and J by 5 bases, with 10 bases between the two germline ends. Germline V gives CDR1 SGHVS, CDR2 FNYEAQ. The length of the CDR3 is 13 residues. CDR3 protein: CASSFRSMETQYF. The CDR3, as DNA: TGTGCCAGCAGCTTCCGCAGCATGGAGACCCAGTACTTC.

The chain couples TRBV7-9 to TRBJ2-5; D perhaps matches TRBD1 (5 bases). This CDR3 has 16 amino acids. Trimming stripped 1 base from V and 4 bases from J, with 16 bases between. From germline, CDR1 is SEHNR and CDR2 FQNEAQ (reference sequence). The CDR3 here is CASSLDGRVVRETQYF. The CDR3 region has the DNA TGTGCCAGCAGCTTAGACGGCAGGGTTGTTCGAGAGACCCAGTACTTC.